The T cell receptor (beta chain) under discussion was sequenced for a study of cytomegalovirus exposure and HLA in healthy donors. Whole-study results and caveats: In a later analysis, parvovirus B19, influenza, CMV and Epstein-Barr virus appeared linked to several top co-occurrence clusters.

PCR primers comprised 60 Vbeta and 13 Jbeta primers. Sequencing used immunoSEQ multiplex PCR; TCRdb keeps in-frame clones, though not all of them. Among about 130,000 clones listed, roughly 80% were seen once. The CDR3 is 15 amino acids. The J segment lost 5 bases and the V segment lost 3 bases, leaving 6 bases of the junction unmatched. Per germline, CDR1 LNHDA and CDR2 SQIVND (reference sequence). On this clone itself: Its cognate antigen is unknown.

The rearrangement links TRBV19 to TRBJ2-1; 8 nucleotides line up with TRBD2. Input material: PBMCs. The clonotype was recovered from a man between 18 and 29 years old in good health and CMV-seropositive. CDR3 coding DNA: TGTGCCAGTAGTATTAAAAGCGGGGGAAACAATGAGCAGTTCTTC. Protein sequence: CASSIKSGGNNEQFF.